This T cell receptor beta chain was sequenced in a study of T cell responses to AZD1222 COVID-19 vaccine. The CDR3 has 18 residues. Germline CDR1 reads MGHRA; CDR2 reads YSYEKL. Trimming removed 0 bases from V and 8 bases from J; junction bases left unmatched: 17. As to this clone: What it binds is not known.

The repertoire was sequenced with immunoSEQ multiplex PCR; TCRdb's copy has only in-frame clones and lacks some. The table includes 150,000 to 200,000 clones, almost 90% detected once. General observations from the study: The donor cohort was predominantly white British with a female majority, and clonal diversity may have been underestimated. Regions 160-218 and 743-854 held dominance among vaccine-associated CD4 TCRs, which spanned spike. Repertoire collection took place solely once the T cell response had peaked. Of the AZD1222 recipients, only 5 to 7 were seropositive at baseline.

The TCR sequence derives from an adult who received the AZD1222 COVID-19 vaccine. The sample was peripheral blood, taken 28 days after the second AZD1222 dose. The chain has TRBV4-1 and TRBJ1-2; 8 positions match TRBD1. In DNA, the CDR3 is TGCGCCAGCAGCCAAGATCTATGGGGGACAGGTAGCATCGCCGGCTACACCTTC. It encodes CASSQDLWGTGSIAGYTF.